This T cell receptor beta chain was found in a study of response to subunit inactivated influenza vaccine. Study-level findings and limits: It was suggested by the authors that few new T cells are recruited by each seasonal influenza vaccination.

V was pared by 1 base and J by 3 bases, with 5 bases of the junction left unmatched. The CDR3 length is 16 residues. Looked up from germline, CDR1 is LGHDT and CDR2 is YNNKEL (reference sequence). This clonotype was recorded a few times. Its cognate antigen is unknown. TCRdb reprocessed the RT-PCR reads with MiXCR, giving one entry per CDR3 protein. In the table there are about 650,000 distinct CDR3 sequences, about 14% of which are singletons. The chain recombines TRBV3-1 with TRBJ2-1; TRBD2 matches 8 bases. The sample was PBMCs from blood, taken 14 to 15 days before vaccination. The receptor comes from a man aged 50-59 years who received an inactivated influenza vaccine. The DNA for the CDR3 is TGTGCCAGCAGCCAAGTTGGTAGCGGGAACTACAATGAGCAGTTCTTC. This translates into CASSQVGSGNYNEQFF.